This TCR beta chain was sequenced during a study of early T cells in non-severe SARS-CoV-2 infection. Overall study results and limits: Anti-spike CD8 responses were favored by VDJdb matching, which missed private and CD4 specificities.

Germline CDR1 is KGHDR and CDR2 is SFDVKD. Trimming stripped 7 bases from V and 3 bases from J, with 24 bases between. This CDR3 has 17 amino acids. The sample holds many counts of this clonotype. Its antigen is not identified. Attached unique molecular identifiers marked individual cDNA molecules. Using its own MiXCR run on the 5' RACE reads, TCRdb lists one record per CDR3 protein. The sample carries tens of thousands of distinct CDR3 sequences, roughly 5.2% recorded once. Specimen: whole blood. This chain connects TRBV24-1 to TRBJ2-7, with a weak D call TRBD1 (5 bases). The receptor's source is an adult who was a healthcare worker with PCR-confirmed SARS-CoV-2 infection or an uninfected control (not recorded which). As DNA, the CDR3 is TGTGCCACCAGGACAGCCGCCAGGGCAAGTCGCGGCTACGAGCAGTACTTC. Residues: CATRTAARASRGYEQYF.